These 18 T cell receptor beta chains came from one sample sequenced in a study of identifying expanded T cells in peripheral blood. The data were produced by immunoSEQ multiplex PCR, yet TCRdb's version contains in-frame clones alone and is incomplete. The repertoire holds tens of thousands of clones, with approximately 91% as singletons. Specimen: blood. The receptors originated from a person between 18 and 69 years old in good health.

This clone was seen a single time. The rearrangement uses TRBV13 and TRBJ1-6, with unresolved D. The CDR3 totals 13 residues. From germline, CDR1 is PRHDT and CDR2 FYEKMQ (reference sequence). V was cut by 6 bases and J by 7 bases, with 10 bases left in between. The DNA for the CDR3 is TGTGCCAGCAGGGAGGGAGGGAATTCACCCCTCCACTTT. It specifies CASREGGNSPLHF.

This rearrangement joins TRBV11-2 to TRBJ2-1, with 7 bases that match TRBD2. The CDR3 length is 14 residues. CDR1 is SGHAT and CDR2 is FQNNGV in the germline V gene. V trimming: 1 base; J trimming: 7 bases; junction bases outside the gene matches: 4. CDR3 DNA sequence: TGTGCCAGCAGCTTAGTTGGCGGGAGAAATGAGCAGTTCTTC. Translation gives CASSLVGGRNEQFF.

The V and J genes are TRBV9 and TRBJ2-5; 7 bases are shared with TRBD1. V was pared by 3 bases and J by 5 bases, with 10 bases of the junction left unmatched. CDR3 length equals 15 residues. Germline lookup yields CDR1 SGDLS and CDR2 YYNGEE. CDR3 nucleotides: TGTGCCAGCAGCGAGCGAGGACAGGAGTGGGAGACCCAGTACTTC. The encoded protein is CASSERGQEWETQYF. Complete variable domain (other parts from reference TRBV9 and TRBJ2-5): DSGVTQTPKHLITATGQRVTLRCSPRSGDLSVYWYQQSLDQGLQFLIQYYNGEERAKGNILERFSAQQFPDLHSELNLSSLELGDSALYFCASSERGQEWETQYFGPGTRLLVL.

The chain combines TRBV2 with TRBJ2-1; D is unclear. In germline, CDR1 is SNHLY, CDR2 FYNNEI. The germline V and J ends were trimmed by 7 bases and 2 bases, with 9 bases remaining between them. The CDR3 runs to 13 residues. CDR3 region: CASKNSPYNEQFF. The DNA for the CDR3 is TGTGCCAGCAAGAACAGCCCCTACAATGAGCAGTTCTTC.

This rearrangement joins TRBV30 to TRBJ1-6; D not resolved. Trimming cost V 0 bases and J 10 bases, with 7 bases left between them. In germline, CDR1 is GTSNPN, CDR2 SVGIG (reference sequence). This CDR3 comprises 12 residues. CDR3 bases: TGTGCCTGGAGTGTCGCTCGATCACCCCTCCACTTT. Amino acid sequence: CAWSVARSPLHF. The full variable domain, completed using reference TRBV30 and TRBJ1-6, is SQTIHQWPATLVQPVGSPLSLECTVEGTSNPNLYWYRQAAGRGLQLLFYSVGIGQISSEVPQNLSASRPQDRQFILSSKKLLLSDSGFYLCAWSVARSPLHFGNGTRLTVT.

Regarding this clone: Other nucleotide sequences in the sample specify the same CDR3. This chain uses TRBV28 with TRBJ1-2, with a possible D match to TRBD1 (5 bases). The CDR3 has 12 residues. Per the germline V gene, CDR1 is MDHEN and CDR2 is SYDVKM. Trimming took off 2 bases at V and 4 bases at J, with 5 bases between the two ends. CDR3 residues: CASSLQGYGYTF. DNA for the CDR3: TGTGCCAGCAGTTTACAGGGCTATGGCTACACCTTC.

This rearrangement joins TRBV30 to TRBJ2-7, with unresolved D. The V end was cut by 2 bases, the J end by 6 bases, with 11 bases between. CDR1 is GTSNPN, CDR2 SVGIG, per germline (reference sequence). This CDR3 is built from 12 residues. The CDR3 region is CAWSIDNPEQYF. The CDR3, as DNA: TGTGCCTGGAGTATAGACAATCCCGAGCAGTACTTC.

J is TRBJ2-1 and V is TRBV7-3, with 11 bases fitting TRBD2. The J segment lost 5 bases and the V segment lost 4 bases, leaving 4 bases of the junction unmatched. Germline values: CDR1 SGHTA, CDR2 FQGTGA. CDR3 length equals 15 residues. CDR3 sequence reads: CASSSETSGDNEQFF. CDR3 DNA: TGTGCCAGCAGCTCCGAGACTAGCGGGGACAATGAGCAGTTCTTC.

The V call is TRBV7-9, the J call TRBJ1-1, with D tentatively TRBD1 (6 bases). Trimming removed 5 bases from V and 5 bases from J, with 12 bases in between. Germline CDR1 SEHNR, CDR2 FQNEAQ (reference sequence). The CDR3 has 13 residues. In DNA form, the CDR3 reads TGTGCCAGCAGCCCGGCGACAGGAACTGAAGCTTTCTTT. Protein: CASSPATGTEAFF.

This chain uses TRBV4-3 with TRBJ2-3; 10 bases are shared with TRBD2. This CDR3 has 13 amino acids. Germline-derived CDR1 and CDR2 are LGHNA and YSLEER. V dropped 3 bases and J dropped 9; count of bases not matched to a gene: 3. The CDR3 DNA sequence: TGCGCCAGCAGCCAGGATAGCGGGAGGACGCAGTATTTT. Translated, it gives CASSQDSGRTQYF.

This clone appeared once. CDR3 loop: CASSLTSATYNEQFF. The DNA for the CDR3 is TGTGCCAGCAGCCTCACTAGCGCCACCTACAATGAGCAGTTCTTC. This sequence joins TRBV7-8 and TRBJ2-1, with 7 bases that match TRBD2. J was trimmed by 2 bases and V by 5 bases; bases with no gene match: 6. The CDR3 is made up of 15 amino acids. Germline CDR1 reads SGHVS; CDR2 reads FQNEAQ.

The chain combines TRBV7-2 with TRBJ2-2, with TRBD2 matching over 11 bases. CDR1 is SGHTA and CDR2 is FQGNSA in the germline V gene. Unmatched junction bases numbered 2, after V lost 1 base and J lost 7 bases. This CDR3 has 15 residues. CDR3 amino acids: CASSLVGLAGGELFF. CDR3 DNA: TGTGCCAGCAGCTTAGTAGGACTAGCGGGCGGGGAGCTGTTTTTT. The full variable domain, in which reference TRBV7-2 and TRBJ2-2 provide the parts outside the CDR3, is GAGVSQSPSNKVTEKGKDVELRCDPISGHTALYWYRQSLGQGLEFLIYFQGNSAPDKSGLPSDRFSAERTGGSVSTLTIQRTQQEDSAVYLCASSLVGLAGGELFFGEGSRLTVL.

The chain recombines TRBV5-1 with TRBJ2-5; 8 bases are a match to TRBD2. CDR1 is SGHRS and CDR2 is YFSETQ in the germline V gene. V gave up 0 bases and J gave up 5 bases; unmatched junction bases: 6. This CDR3 comprises 15 residues. The CDR3 DNA reads as TGCGCCAGCAGCTTGGGTGCGGGGGGAAAGGAGACCCAGTACTTC. Translating it yields CASSLGAGGKETQYF.

On this clone itself: At one boundary the junction diverges from the germline segment, which might be a read error. V and J are TRBV6-1 and TRBJ2-7; 11 positions agree with TRBD2. Germline CDR1 is MNHNS and CDR2 is SASEGT. This CDR3 is built from 17 residues. The CDR3 DNA is TGTGCCAGCAGTGATGGGACTAGCGGAGGAGCCGAGAGCGCGCGGTGGTTC. Protein sequence: CASSDGTSGGAESARWF.

This rearrangement joins TRBV7-9 to TRBJ1-4; D is ambiguous. Germline CDR1 and CDR2: SEHNR and FQNEAQ (reference sequence). The CDR3 covers 16 residues. V was clipped by 2 bases and J by 7 bases, with 17 bases between them. The CDR3 sequence is CASSLSQSWSSEKLFF. DNA for the CDR3: TGTGCCAGCAGCTTAAGTCAGAGTTGGTCGAGTGAAAAACTGTTTTTT.

The sample holds one count of this clone. The chain combines TRBV7-2 with TRBJ1-2, with D unclear. Germline assignment: CDR1 SGHTA and CDR2 FQGNSA. The V gene lost 5 bases and the J gene lost 4 bases, with 11 bases spanning the gap. This CDR3 has 13 amino acids. The CDR3 nucleotides are TGTGCCAGCAGCCCCCCCTCCAGCTATGGCTACACCTTC. Translated, it gives CASSPPSSYGYTF.

V usage is TRBV21-1 and J usage is TRBJ2-7; the D call TRBD2 from the table was never checked on the DNA. TRBV21-1 corresponds to a pseudogene. The CDR3 runs to 18 residues. Here the CDR3 DNA reads TGTGCCAGCAGTCCCGACAACCCGAGCGGGAGGAAGGTCTACGAGCAGTACTTC. It translates to CASSPDNPSGRKVYEQYF.

The chain uses TRBV6-6 and TRBJ2-1; 8 bases are a match to TRBD2. CDR1 is MNHNY and CDR2 is SVGAGI in the germline V gene (reference sequence). There are 15 residues in the CDR3. The V gene end was trimmed by 5 bases and the J gene end by 3 bases; junction bases not matched to a gene: 6. CDR3: CASSPPGGVYNEQFF. The CDR3 DNA reads as TGTGCCAGCAGTCCCCCGGGAGGGGTCTACAATGAGCAGTTCTTC.